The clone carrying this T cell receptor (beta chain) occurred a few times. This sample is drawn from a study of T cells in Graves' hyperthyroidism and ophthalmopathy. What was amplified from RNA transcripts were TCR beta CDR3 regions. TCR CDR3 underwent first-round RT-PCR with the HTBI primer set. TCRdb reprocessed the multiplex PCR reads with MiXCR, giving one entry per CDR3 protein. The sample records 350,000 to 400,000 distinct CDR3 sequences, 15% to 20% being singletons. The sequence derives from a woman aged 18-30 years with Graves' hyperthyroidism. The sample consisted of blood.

The CDR3 reads CSARALPGQPQHF. DNA for the CDR3: TGCAGTGCTAGAGCTCTTCCGGGTCAGCCCCAGCATTTT. The chain combines TRBV20-1 with TRBJ1-5; D remains ambiguous. The CDR3 loop spans 13 amino acids. The germline CDR1 and CDR2 sequences are DFQATT and SNEGSKA (reference sequence). Trimming stripped 1 base from V and 6 bases from J, with 10 bases between.